This T cell receptor beta chain was obtained from a study of identical twins (dated by TCRdb to about 2016). Study-level background: TCR alpha and beta repertoires from monozygotic twins, unrelated adults of various ages and cord blood were deep-sequenced to test whether fetal clonotypes persist. To rule out contamination, the twin experiments were replicated at different times with different library preparation protocols.

Only healthy Caucasian donors were included. The twin cohort consisted of three pairs of female monozygotic twins, all aged about 18 to 29 years. The RNA used for TCR libraries was isolated from peripheral blood mononuclear cells. This clonotype has just a few counts. The antigen it recognizes is unknown. Base-call qualities are not available, and no considerably larger clone is one nucleotide away. Library creation used 5' RACE. Instrument on record: Illumina HiSeq 2000. A universal primer binding site was introduced by template switching, and a unique molecular identifier was present in the final cDNA, enabling accurate counting of TCR cDNA molecules. First-strand cDNA for TCR alpha and beta chains was synthesized from specific primers in the conserved constant-segment region. To control for contamination, every cDNA library was double barcoded, receiving both a SMART-Mk sample barcode and Illumina barcodes. TruSeq adapter sequences and Illumina sample barcodes were added in two successive PCR steps. The Illumina HiSeq platform was used with custom primers to sequence TCR alpha and beta cDNA libraries. On the study's bioinformatics: Raw reads were processed with MiGEC to extract unique molecular identifiers, and MiXCR was used to determine CDR3 positions. For each individual, recombination models were inferred using an EM algorithm with the repgenHMM and IGoR tools. Shared clonotypes were analyzed with the tcR package in R, and sharing was normalized by the product of cloneset sizes. To study raw recombination free of thymic and clonal selection effects, out-of-frame nonproductive sequences were analyzed. TCRdb's own reprocessing of the public reads used fastp at Q25 and MiXCR and kept productive beta chains. Each entry merges the rows of one CDR3 protein and shows their most common DNA and genes. TCRdb's processing, not the authors' own work, is the source of the V and J calls. In this sample the table shows around 680,000 distinct CDR3 sequences, under 9% of which occur a single time. Roughly 0.9% of the sample goes to the ten largest clones.

The CDR3 spans 15 residues, from the cysteine through the phenylalanine. Kept here is only the CDR3 DNA, which spans 45 bases and is read in frame from base 1. Trimmed from V: 6 bases; trimmed from J: 3 bases; junction bases lacking a gene match: 7. As encoded in the germline V gene, CDR1 is ENHRY while CDR2 is SYGVKD. Here is what the overall study found, with its caveats: In monozygotic twins, recombination models systematically underestimated out-of-frame TCR alpha sharing, but the models matched the sharing seen between unrelated individuals. The excess sharing between twins in beta out-of-frame sequences was weaker because fewer shared sequences reduced the signal-to-noise ratio. Zero-insertion analyses could be partly confounded by invariant T cells such as MAIT and iNKT, though diverse VJ usage argued against such confounding for most clonotypes. Fewer insertions were carried by abundant cord blood beta clonotypes, a similar but weaker trend appeared in young adult naive repertoires, and no such trend appeared in memory repertoires. Because the same donors could not be followed over many years, the conclusions relied on cross-sectional statistical analysis. Compared with coincidental sharing between unrelated individuals, out-of-frame TCR alpha sequences shared between twins showed an excess of sequences with low generation probability.

The same sample was also used in a study of yellow fever vaccine responses in identical twins. As that second paper reports: According to the authors, the vaccine-induced T cell response in identical twins seemed to be partly convergent and partly specific to each individual. In identical twins, the study followed T cell clones that responded to the vaccine with precision.

The sequencing sample was made of PBMCs. Recombination joined TRBV10-3 with TRBJ2-3, and 9 junctional nucleotides match TRBD1. The receptor's source is a woman aged 18 to 35 in good health. The DNA reads TGTGCCATCAGCCCCGGGACAGGGTGGACAGATACGCAGTATTTT. This translates into CAISPGTGWTDTQYF.